The 2 T cell receptor beta chains given below trace back to one sample, sequenced in a study of Tregs in tolerant kidney transplant recipients. This table comes from immunoSEQ multiplex PCR, and its TCRdb copy is limited to in-frame clones, with some not included. The profile covers roughly 120,000 clones, with about 91% appearing a single time and approximately 0.6% taken by the ten largest. The specimen sequenced was CD4+ T cells from blood. These receptors were obtained from a human donor in good health.

The J gene is TRBJ1-6, the V gene TRBV15, with D perhaps TRBD1 (5 bases). V was trimmed by 11 bases and J by 1 base, leaving 9 bases between them. The germline CDR1 and CDR2 sequences are LNHNV and YYDKDF (reference sequence). The CDR3 is 13 residues long. The CDR3 sequence is CAARGSYNSPLHF. CDR3 in DNA: TGTGCCGCCCGGGGGTCCTATAATTCACCCCTCCACTTT.

The chain employs TRBV19 and TRBJ1-2; maybe TRBD1 (5 bases). Trimming pared 3 bases from V and 6 bases from J, leaving 20 bases between. In germline, CDR1 is LNHDA, CDR2 SQIVND (reference sequence). The CDR3 length is 16 residues. CDR3 in amino acids: CASSISGTSTLDGYTF. The CDR3, as DNA: TGTGCCAGTAGTATCTCCGGGACCTCTACCCTGGATGGCTACACCTTC. Based on the CDR3 plus reference TRBV19 and TRBJ1-2, the full variable domain is DGGITQSPKYLFRKEGQNVTLSCEQNLNHDAMYWYRQDPGQGLRLIYYSQIVNDFQKGDIAEGYSVSREKKESFPLTVTSAQKNPTAFYLCASSISGTSTLDGYTFGSGTRLTVV.